The next 30 T cell receptor beta chains were all read from a single sample in a study of blood T cell repertoires in COVID-19. TCRdb keeps only in-frame clones here, not all; method: immunoSEQ multiplex PCR. The sample includes some 220,000 clones, 88% seen only once; the top ten take roughly 2.7%. The sample consisted of PBMCs or T cells enriched from blood (not recorded which). The receptors were gathered from a woman in her thirties who had recovered from COVID-19.

The J gene is TRBJ1-1, the V gene TRBV5-1; unclear D gene. Trimming stripped 0 bases from V and 4 bases from J, with 16 bases between. CDR3 length equals 16 residues. Germline V CDR1 and CDR2: SGHRS, YFSETQ. The CDR3 loop is CASSLGVTSRFTEAFF. The CDR3 DNA is TGCGCCAGCAGCTTGGGTGTGACTTCTCGGTTCACTGAAGCTTTCTTT.

The CDR3 reads CASSQTVQGAISGNTIYF. CDR3 bases: TGTGCCAGCAGCCAGACTGTACAGGGGGCAATCTCTGGAAACACCATATATTTT. The chain is built from TRBV5-5 and TRBJ1-3; 9 bases line up with TRBD1. The CDR3 runs to 18 residues. The germline V gene encodes CDR1 SGHKS and CDR2 YYEKEE (reference sequence). Trimming cost V 4 bases and J 0 bases; bases outside gene matches: 11.

The CDR3 region is CASSLPRVSGNTIYF. The CDR3 nucleotides are TGTGCCAGCAGCTTACCCAGGGTATCTGGAAACACCATATATTTT. This chain joins TRBV13 and TRBJ1-3; D is perhaps TRBD1 (5 bases). This CDR3 contains 15 residues. Germline CDR1 is PRHDT and CDR2 is FYEKMQ (reference sequence). Trimming cost V 2 bases and J 1 base, with 9 bases left between them.

The chain employs TRBV2 and TRBJ2-7, with TRBD1 matching over 8 bases. The junction had 1 base not matched to a gene; V was cut back by 4 bases and J by 2 bases. The CDR3 runs to 13 residues. Germline V gene sequence: CDR1 SNHLY, CDR2 FYNNEI. CDR3 amino acids: CASSATGAYEQYF. The CDR3 region has the DNA TGTGCCAGCAGTGCGACAGGGGCCTACGAGCAGTACTTC.

The chain uses TRBV18 and TRBJ1-2, with 7 bases that match TRBD1. CDR1 and CDR2 (germline): KGHSH, LQKENI. The CDR3 has 18 residues. V lost 3 bases to trimming and J lost 7 bases; unmatched junction nucleotides: 20. The CDR3 DNA reads as TGTGCCAGCTCACCGAGGGGGCCCGAGACAGGGTTGGTCCCTGGCTACACCTTC. Translation: CASSPRGPETGLVPGYTF.

The chain combines TRBV27 with TRBJ2-4; TRBD2 is a possible D gene (6 bases). CDR1 is MNHEY, CDR2 SMNVEV, per germline (reference sequence). Between the trimmed V and J ends, which lost 3 bases and 0 bases, there was a span of 12 bases. The CDR3 runs to 16 residues. The chain's CDR3 is CASSFARDLAKNIQYF. The CDR3 DNA reads as TGTGCCAGCAGTTTCGCACGGGACTTAGCCAAAAACATTCAGTACTTC.

CDR3 DNA sequence: TGTGCCAGCTCAACCGGGGGGGTTAGCAATCAGCCCCAGCATTTT. Protein product: CASSTGGVSNQPQHF. The chain uses TRBV18 and TRBJ1-5; D may be TRBD1 (5 bases). This CDR3 comprises 15 residues. Between the trimmed V and J ends, which lost 5 bases and 0 bases, there was a span of 11 bases. CDR1 is KGHSH and CDR2 is LQKENI in the germline V gene.

Concerning this clone: At one boundary the junction diverges from the germline segment, which might be a read error. The chain couples TRBV19 to TRBJ2-4; D is undetermined. The V gene's germline CDR1 is LNHDA and CDR2 SQIVND (reference sequence). The CDR3 consists of 15 residues. CDR3 amino acids: CASSIPPRAENIQYF. CDR3 sequence (DNA): TGTGCCAGTAGTATCCCCCCTAGAGCCGAAAACATTCAGTACTTC.

The chain links TRBV25-1 to TRBJ2-1; TRBD2 matches at 7 bases. Trimming removed 5 bases from V and 0 bases from J; junction bases left unmatched: 7. CDR3 length: 16 residues. Germline lookup yields CDR1 MGHDK and CDR2 SYGVNS. This CDR3 is CASSPRAGPSYNEQFF. Written as DNA, the CDR3 is TGTGCCAGCAGTCCTAGAGCGGGGCCCTCCTACAATGAGCAGTTCTTC. The full variable domain, completed using reference TRBV25-1 and TRBJ2-1, is EADIYQTPRYLVIGTGKKITLECSQTMGHDKMYWYQQDPGMELHLIHYSYGVNSTEKGDLSSESTVSRIRTEHFPLTLESARPSHTSQYLCASSPRAGPSYNEQFFGPGTRLTVL.

The chain couples TRBV5-1 to TRBJ1-2; D possibly corresponds to TRBD1 (5 bases). Trimming took 2 bases from V and 3 from J, leaving 8 bases between them. CDR3 length: 13 residues. In germline, CDR1 is SGHRS, CDR2 YFSETQ. The CDR3 sequence is CASSFTGDYGYTF. The CDR3 DNA follows: TGCGCCAGCAGCTTTACAGGTGACTATGGCTACACCTTC.

V gene TRBV10-1 combines with J gene TRBJ1-5; 7 positions agree with TRBD1. With 2 bases clipped from V and 2 bases from J, the junction kept 0 bases outside the gene matches. The CDR3 totals 14 residues. Germline CDR1 reads WNHNN; CDR2 reads SYGVQD (reference sequence). In DNA form, the CDR3 reads TGCGCCAGCAGTGAGACAGGGGGCAATCAGCCCCAGCATTTT. Protein sequence: CASSETGGNQPQHF.

The chain links TRBV19 to TRBJ1-1, with TRBD1 identical over 7 bases. The germline V gene encodes CDR1 LNHDA and CDR2 SQIVND (reference sequence). Unmatched junction bases numbered 2, after V lost 4 bases and J lost 0 bases. CDR3 length: 14 residues. CDR3 sequence reads: CASSTTGLNTEAFF. In nucleotides, the CDR3 is TGTGCCAGTAGTACGACAGGGCTGAACACTGAAGCTTTCTTT.

The chain is built from TRBV6-4 and TRBJ2-6; 8 bases fit TRBD1. Per the germline V gene, CDR1 is MRHNA and CDR2 is SNTAGT. Trimming took 6 bases from V and 0 from J; bases not matched to a gene: 7. The CDR3 covers 17 residues. The CDR3 DNA follows: TGTGCCAGCAGCGCCGGGACAGGCAACTCTGGGGCCAACGTCCTGACTTTC. Its translation: CASSAGTGNSGANVLTF.

Regarding this clone: Other DNA variants within this sample encode the same CDR3. The CDR3 sequence: CASSLDRTYEQYF. The CDR3 DNA is TGTGCCAGCAGCTTAGATAGGACTTACGAGCAGTACTTC. The chain employs TRBV11-3 and TRBJ2-7; TRBD2 might be the D (5 bases). The V end lost 0 bases, the J end lost 4 bases, and 7 bases lay between the germline ends. Germline values: CDR1 SGHNT, CDR2 YENEEA. This CDR3 is 13 amino acids long.

V usage is TRBV6-5 and J usage is TRBJ1-1; D possibly corresponds to TRBD1 (5 bases). Trimming cost V 1 base and J 6 bases, with 12 bases left between them. From germline, CDR1 is MNHEY and CDR2 SVGAGI. This CDR3 has 14 residues. The CDR3 here is CASSYLRGGAEAFF. The CDR3 DNA is TGTGCCAGCAGTTACTTACGTGGGGGGGCTGAAGCTTTCTTT.

This chain connects TRBV5-8 to TRBJ2-7, with 7 nucleotides matching TRBD1. From germline, CDR1 is SGHTS and CDR2 YDEGEE. V shed 4 bases and J 2 bases; nucleotides not matched to a gene: 12. The CDR3 length is 16 residues. The CDR3 here is CASSHHSGTDAYEQYF. The CDR3, as DNA: TGTGCCAGCAGCCACCACTCCGGGACAGACGCCTACGAGCAGTACTTC.

The V call is TRBV4-3, the J call TRBJ2-2, with D possibly being TRBD1 (5 bases). Trimming removed 4 bases from V and 2 bases from J, with 11 bases in between. The CDR3 has 15 residues. Germline CDR1 reads LGHNA; CDR2 reads YSLEER. CDR3 bases: TGCGCCAGCAGCCCAGACAGATTAAACACCGGGGAGCTGTTTTTT. Residues: CASSPDRLNTGELFF.

The table lists this clone with a count of one. The J gene is TRBJ2-5, the V gene TRBV3-1 (or the pseudogene TRBV3-2), with TRBD2 matching over 8 bases. Germline V gene lookup returns CDR1 LGHDT and CDR2 YNNKEL (reference sequence). V shed 1 base and J 5 bases; nucleotides not matched to a gene: 6. The CDR3 is made up of 15 amino acids. CDR3 nucleotides: TGTGCCAGCAGCCAAGGGGGACTAGATGGGGAGACCCAGTACTTC. Translated, it gives CASSQGGLDGETQYF.

This clone was counted once. The rearrangement joins TRBV4-2 to TRBJ1-4; 7 nucleotides align to TRBD1. Unmatched junction bases numbered 9, after V lost 5 bases and J lost 6 bases. The CDR3 length is 15 residues. From germline, CDR1 is LGHNA and CDR2 YNFKEQ. CDR3 amino acids: CASSGGQEGYEKLFF. As DNA, the CDR3 is TGTGCCAGCAGCGGCGGACAGGAGGGGTATGAAAAACTGTTTTTT.

The chain joins TRBV4-3 to TRBJ2-1; a possible D gene is TRBD2 (5 bases). V was clipped by 0 bases and J by 10 bases, with 13 bases between them. The CDR3 loop spans 14 amino acids. The germline V gene encodes CDR1 LGHNA and CDR2 YSLEER. The CDR3 sequence is CASSQDWGSGEQFF. CDR3 sequence (DNA): TGCGCCAGCAGCCAAGATTGGGGATCGGGAGAGCAGTTCTTC.

The chain couples TRBV4-2 to TRBJ1-3, with D unclear. Trimming cost V 1 base and J 0 bases, with 7 bases left between them. There are 15 residues in the CDR3. Per the germline V gene, CDR1 is LGHNA and CDR2 is YNFKEQ. In DNA form, the CDR3 reads TGTGCCAGCAGCCAAGCAACAGCCTCTGGAAACACCATATATTTT. This sequence encodes CASSQATASGNTIYF.

The rearrangement links TRBV5-1 to TRBJ2-6, with TRBD1 identical over 9 bases. There are 16 residues in the CDR3. The ends lost 4 bases at V and 2 bases at J; junction bases unmatched: 4. Looked up from germline, CDR1 is SGHRS and CDR2 is YFSETQ. The CDR3 here is CASSRDRETGANVLTF. CDR3 nucleotide sequence: TGCGCCAGCAGCCGGGACAGGGAAACTGGGGCCAACGTCCTGACTTTC.

This clone has just one count. The V gene is TRBV5-1, the J gene TRBJ2-7; tentatively, D is TRBD2 (6 bases). V was clipped by 6 bases and J by 2 bases, with 15 bases between them. Per germline, CDR1 SGHRS and CDR2 YFSETQ. This CDR3 region has 14 residues. The CDR3 bases are TGCGCCAGCACCTCCTGGGGGGAGGCCTACGAGCAGTACTTC. Protein sequence: CASTSWGEAYEQYF.

The DNA of the CDR3 is TGTGCCAGCAGTTCCACACCCCCCGGGACAGGGGGCGCGAGGGAGGAGCAGTACTTC. Translating gives CASSSTPPGTGGAREEQYF. V gene TRBV27 combines with J gene TRBJ2-7; 12 nucleotides match TRBD1. The CDR3 covers 19 residues. The V gene end was trimmed by 4 bases and the J gene end by 7 bases; junction bases not matched to a gene: 20. Germline V CDR1 and CDR2: MNHEY, SMNVEV (reference sequence).

The chain uses TRBV6-5 and TRBJ1-4, with D perhaps matching TRBD1 (5 bases). Germline CDR1 and CDR2: MNHEY and SVGAGI. This CDR3 has 15 amino acids. V was clipped by 6 bases and J by 7 bases, with 18 bases between them. The CDR3 region has the DNA TGTGCCAGCAGCCGGTCCCCAGGGCAGGGTGAAAAACTGTTTTTT. It specifies CASSRSPGQGEKLFF.

This clone was detected a few times. This chain links TRBV6-5 with TRBJ1-2; no reliable D call. This CDR3 comprises 10 residues. Germline CDR1 reads MNHEY; CDR2 reads SVGAGI. The CDR3 loop reads CASVNYGYTF. CDR3 bases: TGTGCTTCCGTAAACTATGGCTACACCTTC.

The chain is built from TRBV7-9 and TRBJ2-4, with 9 positions matching TRBD1. CDR3 length: 16 amino acids. V lost 5 bases to trimming and J lost 3 bases; unmatched junction nucleotides: 8. Germline values: CDR1 SEHNR, CDR2 FQNEAQ (reference sequence). In nucleotides, the CDR3 is TGTGCCAGCAGCCAAGACAGGGGGAGAGACAAAAACATTCAGTACTTC. Protein product: CASSQDRGRDKNIQYF.

The V and J genes are TRBV6-5 and TRBJ1-4; D might be TRBD1 (5 bases). V lost 10 bases, J lost 0 bases, and 12 bases lay in between. The CDR3 covers 14 residues. From germline, CDR1 is MNHEY and CDR2 SVGAGI. The CDR3 loop is CATSPTATNEKLFF. The CDR3 DNA is TGTGCCACTTCTCCGACAGCAACTAATGAAAAACTGTTTTTT.

The rearrangement joins TRBV4-1 to TRBJ1-2; tentative D call: TRBD1 (5 bases). There are 15 residues in the CDR3. V shed 2 bases and J shed 4 bases, with 14 bases lying between them. The V gene's germline CDR1 is MGHRA and CDR2 YSYEKL. The CDR3 is CASSQRFQGPYGYTF. DNA of the CDR3: TGCGCCAGCAGCCAACGCTTTCAGGGCCCCTATGGCTACACCTTC.

The CDR3 is CASSQEVDQPQHF. CDR3 coding DNA: TGCGCCAGCAGTCAGGAGGTTGATCAGCCCCAGCATTTT. The chain uses TRBV4-3 and TRBJ1-5; D is undetermined. The V end was cut by 6 bases, the J end by 5 bases, with 11 bases between. Germline CDR1 LGHNA, CDR2 YSLEER. This CDR3 contains 13 residues.